This T cell receptor (beta chain) was retrieved from a study of T-cell reconstitution after alpha-beta-depleted transplantation in children. Using unique molecular identifiers, the investigators prepared the TCRbeta library. TCRdb re-called the PCR reads with MiXCR, one entry per CDR3 protein. The table lists about 170,000 distinct CDR3 sequences, more than 9.5% of them singletons. CDR1 is MGHDK and CDR2 is SYGVNS in the germline V gene. The CDR3 covers 13 residues. Trimming cost V 11 bases and J 4 bases, with 18 bases left between them. This clonotype was seen only a few times. Its antigen remains unknown. General study points: Surviving recipient T cells and thymic progenitors accounted for the high day-60 TCRbeta diversity observed in some patients.

This specimen consisted of PBMCs, obtained before TCRalphabeta/CD19-depleted stem cell transplant. V gene TRBV25-1 combines with J gene TRBJ2-7, with D perhaps being TRBD1 or TRBD2 (5 bases each). The receptor comes from a boy aged 2-9 years with acute myeloid leukemia, due to receive a stem cell transplant. The CDR3 is CAGPGPSTYEQYV. The CDR3 DNA follows: TGTGCCGGACCGGGACCATCAACTTACGAGCAGTACGTC.